These T cell receptor beta chains were read from a single sample in a study of T cells after yellow fever vaccination. MiXCR was run by TCRdb on the 5' RACE reads, yielding one entry per CDR3 protein. The data contain about 320,000 distinct CDR3 sequences, 3.5% to 4.5% of them singletons. The sequencing here drew on PBMCs, taken 15 days after the yellow fever booster vaccination. Every receptor here comes from a young man who received the YFV17D yellow fever vaccine. CDR3s include the opening cysteine and the closing phenylalanine or tryptophan. Fields, in order: CDR3 length, clone size, J gene, V gene, CDR3 protein. A clone size is listed for some rows: how often the clone was seen (once, few, many), or a class if it is expanded.

>13|few|TRBJ1-1|TRBV20-1
CSARVGSGTEAFF
>15|many|TRBJ2-5|TRBV10-3
CAISGSGNQQETQYF
>15|-|TRBJ2-7|TRBV4-2
CASSQDQGWVDEQYF
>13|few|TRBJ1-2|TRBV20-1
CSAYGEVRGGYTF
>16|few|TRBJ2-5|TRBV20-1
CSASKQGALYQETQYF
>14|many|TRBJ1-2|TRBV2
CASAEQGANYGYTF
>15|many|TRBJ2-2|TRBV7-6
CASSPAGGSRWELFF
>15|many|TRBJ2-7|TRBV5-1
CASRPTGPSSYEQYF
>15|few|TRBJ2-7|TRBV5-1
CASRGTGTASYEQYF
>12|many|TRBJ2-5|TRBV20-1
CSAIRGLETQYF
>14|many|TRBJ2-2|TRBV20-1
CSAANTGGTGELFF
>14|few|TRBJ1-1|TRBV6-2/TRBV6-3
CASGEQGSDTEAFF
>17|few|TRBJ1-6|TRBV18
CASSTLGPGRANSPLHF
>15|many|TRBJ2-2|TRBV5-1
CASSPERGANGELFF
>12|few|TRBJ2-1|TRBV29-1
CSVAAAYNEQFF
>16|-|TRBJ2-1|TRBV21-1
CASSPGWKGPSDEQFF
>15|many|TRBJ2-7|TRBV3-1
CASSQGKGFSYEQYF
>13|many|TRBJ1-1|TRBV7-2
CASSLVANTEAFF
>18|many|TRBJ2-2|TRBV7-2
CASSLVSSSGGHTGELFF
>16|-|TRBJ2-5|TRBV3-1
CASSSRGQGYEETQYF
>12|many|TRBJ1-2|TRBV24-1
CATSEGRTEYTF
>13|few|TRBJ1-1|TRBV18
CASSPPEGTEAFF
>17|-|TRBJ1-6|TRBV10-3
CAISDRGGGADDSPLHF
>15|few|TRBJ2-7|TRBV18
CASSLGTFGVHEQYF
>14|-|TRBJ2-5|TRBV6-6
CASSYINLGETQYF
>16|many|TRBJ1-2|TRBV7-2
CASRPPLVDLGGGYTF
>15|-|TRBJ2-7|TRBV5-4
CASSFSRGRSYEQYF
>13|-|TRBJ2-7|TRBV15
CACSRDRQYEQYF
>15|many|TRBJ1-4|TRBV27
CASSSGTPVRRELFF
>12|many|TRBJ2-1|TRBV7-2
CASSRTGDEQFF
>12|many|TRBJ2-3|TRBV3-1
CASSQVTDTQYF
>15|many|TRBJ2-2|TRBV4-3
CASSQVTGASGELFF
>15|many|TRBJ1-2|TRBV4-1
CASSQVTPTNYGYTF
>15|many|TRBJ2-1|TRBV4-2
CASSQASTRSHEQFF
>15|-|TRBJ2-3|TRBV7-2
CASAISGGGVDTQYF
>13|many|TRBJ1-6|TRBV18
CASSGGEGSPLHF
>16|few|TRBJ2-5|TRBV5-1
CASSLYPGTGGETQYF
>12|few|TRBJ2-3|TRBV7-2
CASSFRGRTQYF
>15|many|TRBJ2-3|TRBV7-2
CASSLIGGGTDTQYF
>13|few|TRBJ2-5|TRBV29-1
CSVEEVPAETQYF
>12|many|TRBJ1-5|TRBV29-1
CSVAGYDQPQHF